This record covers a single TCR beta chain. It lacks a known antigen. There are no base qualities to consult, and no much larger clone falls within one base. This sample was included in a study of shared clonotypes between healthy human individuals (TCRdb year 2020). Regarding the research as a whole: The cohort comprised a couple of women and a few men aged 18 to 49 years. For each donor, three plates each were used for CD4 naive and CD4 memory, two plates were used for CD8 naive, and one plate was used for CD8 memory. Blood TCR repertoires of roughly five healthy adults were deeply sequenced to estimate repertoire size and the extent of clonotype sharing between individuals. To increase sequencing depth and limit assay-specific biases, different laboratories used diverse techniques to prepare libraries and sequence TCR repertoires. Leukapheresis yielded between about 0.94 and 10 billion PBMCs per donor. General study outcomes and caveats: Pairwise subsampling led to the expectation that sequencing depth would affect the degree of clonotype sharing among donors. About 5% of naive CD4, more than 3% of naive CD8, about 2.4% of memory CD4, and about 0.4% of memory CD8 clonotypes were shared across several donors. Higher generation probabilities were observed for clonotypes shared by all four sorted-subset donors than for non-shared clonotypes. Naive subsets generally had larger estimated clonotype richness than memory subsets did. Sampling was limited to blood, and TCR repertoires in tissue likely differ from TCR repertoires in blood. Because the study included a small number of donors, the genetic and exposure-history diversity represented was limited. Even with the large sequencing depth, rarefaction of the sorted-subset datasets indicated that sequencing was incomplete.

The donors were healthy, HIV-negative adults who had no recently reported acute infections or vaccinations. All donors were Caucasian adults living in Nashville, Tennessee, USA. CD8 memory samples consisted of magnetically selected CD45RO+ cells combined with CCR7-negative CD45RA+ effector memory (TemRA) cells. Blood was obtained by leukapheresis, after which PBMCs were separated by Ficoll-Histopaque density gradient centrifugation and cryopreserved in liquid nitrogen vapor phase. Analytical flow cytometry was used to check the purity and quantity of each magnetically sorted T cell population. Each sorted fraction had its genomic DNA isolated and then quantified by UV absorbance on a Nanodrop 2000c. Using the deep immunoSEQ assay, TCR CDR3 regions were amplified from genomic DNA by multiplex PCR. Extracted genomic DNA from each cell subset was spread evenly across all wells of several immunoSEQ 96-well plates, with each plate serving as a replicate. For sorted subsets, each replicate PCR was loaded with roughly 200 ng genomic DNA, equivalent to 30,000 to 35,000 T cell genomes. Purified libraries were measured with a Qubit 3.0 fluorometer, size-checked on a Bioanalyzer 2100, and measured again with the KAPA Library Quantification kit. A separate single-read 150-cycle Illumina NextSeq 550 flow cell was used to sequence each immunoSEQ 96-well plate. As for the original processing: Because the immunoSEQ output held only junctional sequences and lacked quality scores, the filtering could not match the filtering applied to full-length reads. To assign V/J genes and CDR3, sequences were annotated against IMGT germline references using PyIR, a Python wrapper for IgBLAST v1.9. Reads were removed for weak V/J assignments (E-value above 1e-6), missing CDR3, stop codons, out-of-frame junctions, or ambiguous translated residues. V3J clonotypes were defined as sequences sharing the same inferred V gene, J gene, and CDR3 amino acid sequence. The percentage overlap between two repertoires was calculated by dividing the number of shared unique clonotypes by the size of the smaller repertoire. Repertoire richness was assessed with RTK rarefaction, the Chao1 estimator, and Recon v2.1 estimates of unobserved clonotypes. Generation probabilities for all TCRbeta clonotypes obtained by the gDNA method from several donors were computed using OLGA. TCRdb carries this immuneACCESS record with in-frame sequences only. Its versions omit some clonotypes, under half of them owing to an unresolved V gene in the studies checked, with the rest unexplained. That table is the source of V, J and clone size, and D and trimming were worked out from the DNA. The sample data list roughly 400,000 clones, and 96% of these were observed just once. Approximately 0.3% of the sample is in the top ten clones.

CDR3 length: 16 amino acids, cysteine to phenylalanine. Only the CDR3 portion is preserved as DNA: 48 bases, with reading frame beginning at the first base. Reading the germline V gene (reference sequence) gives CDR1 LNHDA and CDR2 SQIVND. V has 1 base trimmed and J has 5 bases trimmed; junction bases matching no gene number 9. Sequenced: memory CD8+ T cells sorted from blood. According to the study, the label for this sample's cell subset or site signals: CD45RO+ cells pooled with CCR7-negative TemRA cells. The TCR was taken from a man aged 25 to 45 in good health. Recombination linked TRBV19 to TRBJ2-5; 8 junctional bases match TRBD2. The sequenced DNA is TGTGCCAGTAGTATAGGTCGAGCGGGAGTGCGGGAGACCCAGTACTTC. Its coded protein is CASSIGRAGVRETQYF. The variable domain in full, with residues beyond the CDR3 obtained from the reference TRBV19 and TRBJ2-5 genes, is DGGITQSPKYLFRKEGQNVTLSCEQNLNHDAMYWYRQDPGQGLRLIYYSQIVNDFQKGDIAEGYSVSREKKESFPLTVTSAQKNPTAFYLCASSIGRAGVRETQYFGPGTRLLVL.